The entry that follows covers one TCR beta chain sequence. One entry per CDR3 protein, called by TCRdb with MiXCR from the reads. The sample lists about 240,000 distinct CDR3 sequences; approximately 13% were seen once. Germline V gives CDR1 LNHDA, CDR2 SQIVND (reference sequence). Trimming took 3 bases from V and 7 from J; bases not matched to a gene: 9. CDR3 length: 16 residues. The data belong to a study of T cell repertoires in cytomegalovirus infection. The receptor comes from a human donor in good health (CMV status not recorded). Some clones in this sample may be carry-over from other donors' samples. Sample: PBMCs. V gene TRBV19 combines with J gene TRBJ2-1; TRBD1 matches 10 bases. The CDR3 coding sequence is TGTGCCAGTAGTATCTCTGGGACAGGGGCTTGGAATGAGCAGTTCTTC. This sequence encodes CASSISGTGAWNEQFF.